The next 27 T cell receptor beta chains were all read from a single sample in a study of blood T cell repertoires in COVID-19 (TCRdb year 2020). To prepare the library, the immunoSEQ multiplex PCR assay was applied. Imported from immuneACCESS, the table was reduced by TCRdb to in-frame sequences with V and J called. These copies leave out some clones; in studies compared against another copy, an unresolved V gene accounts for under half, and the cause of the remainder is not known. Across this sample there are about 29,000 clones, with 80% to 90% seen only once. Roughly 4% of the sample rests with the top ten. What was sequenced was peripheral blood. The receptors were gathered from a human donor in a cohort sampled during active COVID-19.

This chain connects TRBV7-2 to TRBJ2-1, with D possibly being TRBD1 (5 bases). There are 12 residues in the CDR3. Germline CDR1 reads SGHTA; CDR2 reads FQGNSA. V lost 1 base to trimming and J lost 7 bases, with 5 bases between them. The CDR3 DNA sequence: TGTGCCAGCAGCTTAGACAGGAATGAGCAGTTCTTC. Its translation: CASSLDRNEQFF.

CDR3 nucleotide sequence: TGTGCCAGCAGCGTAGCTGAGGATTCCCCGGTTAGGGAGCTGTTTTTT. Translation: CASSVAEDSPVRELFF. The rearrangement uses TRBV9 and TRBJ2-2; D remains unclear. Trimming took off 0 bases at V and 9 bases at J, with 18 bases between the two ends. Germline lookup yields CDR1 SGDLS and CDR2 YYNGEE. The CDR3 is 16 residues long. Filled out from reference TRBV9 and TRBJ2-2, the complete variable domain reads DSGVTQTPKHLITATGQRVTLRCSPRSGDLSVYWYQQSLDQGLQFLIQYYNGEERAKGNILERFSAQQFPDLHSELNLSSLELGDSALYFCASSVAEDSPVRELFFGEGSRLTVL.

V usage is TRBV11-3 and J usage is TRBJ2-1; TRBD2 matches at 7 bases. The CDR3 contains 15 residues. In germline, CDR1 is SGHNT, CDR2 YENEEA. With 5 bases clipped from V and 8 bases from J, the junction kept 12 bases outside the gene matches. The CDR3 is CASSPSGLGGDEQFF. DNA for the CDR3: TGTGCCAGCAGCCCCAGTGGTTTGGGGGGGGATGAGCAGTTCTTC.

The V call is TRBV13, the J call TRBJ1-2, with D possibly matching TRBD1 (5 bases). This CDR3 has 15 residues. From germline, CDR1 is PRHDT and CDR2 FYEKMQ (reference sequence). V was cut by 2 bases and J by 1 base, with 11 bases left in between. The DNA for the CDR3 is TGTGCCAGCAGCTTACGTCAGGACAATAACTATGGCTACACCTTC. Its protein product is CASSLRQDNNYGYTF.

This clone occurred once. The rearrangement joins TRBV19 to TRBJ1-5; D is possibly TRBD1 (5 bases). Germline assignment: CDR1 LNHDA and CDR2 SQIVND (reference sequence). This CDR3 comprises 17 residues. The V and J ends lost 6 bases and 9 bases respectively, with 27 bases between them. The CDR3 DNA reads as TGTGCCAGTAGCGCTGACAGATTGGATTTCTCCAAGGGGCCCCAGCATTTT. Translating it yields CASSADRLDFSKGPQHF.

The chain carries TRBV2 and TRBJ1-2; D gene uncertain. V lost 10 bases, J lost 2 bases, and 14 bases lay in between. Germline-derived CDR1 and CDR2 are SNHLY and FYNNEI. The CDR3 runs 13 residues. In DNA, the CDR3 is TGTGCCACCCCACGGGAGGGAAACTATGGCTACACCTTC. Residues: CATPREGNYGYTF. Based on the CDR3 plus reference TRBV2 and TRBJ1-2, the full variable domain is EPEVTQTPSHQVTQMGQEVILRCVPISNHLYFYWYRQILGQKVEFLVSFYNNEISEKSEIFDDQFSVERPDGSNFTLKIRSTKLEDSAMYFCATPREGNYGYTFGSGTRLTVV.

The chain uses TRBV5-1 and TRBJ2-3; 9 bases match TRBD2. This CDR3 comprises 18 residues. The germline V gene has CDR1 SGHRS and CDR2 YFSETQ. J lost 8 bases, V lost 1 base, and 17 bases had no gene match. The CDR3 nucleotides are TGCGCCAGCAGCTTGACGGCTAGCGGGGTTACAGGGGATGGTACGCAGTATTTT. The encoded protein is CASSLTASGVTGDGTQYF.

The rearrangement joins TRBV19 to TRBJ2-3, with D possibly being TRBD2 (6 bases). Germline-derived CDR1 and CDR2 are LNHDA and SQIVND (reference sequence). This CDR3 spans 17 amino acids. The V and J ends lost 5 bases and 4 bases respectively, with 22 bases between them. The CDR3 region is CASSGRGSAPSADTQYF. The DNA for the CDR3 is TGTGCCAGTAGTGGCCGGGGGTCCGCCCCCTCGGCAGATACGCAGTATTTT.

The chain uses TRBV29-1 and TRBJ1-4; D gene unclear. The CDR3 sequence is 13 residues long. V lost 5 bases, J lost 2 bases, and 9 bases lay in between. CDR1 and CDR2 from the germline V gene are SQVTM and ANQGSEA. Written as DNA, the CDR3 is TGCAGCGTTCGGCCGGGGACTAATGAAAAACTGTTTTTT. Its translation: CSVRPGTNEKLFF.

The chain joins TRBV3-1 (or the pseudogene TRBV3-2) to TRBJ2-7, with a tentative D call TRBD2 (6 bases). This CDR3 comprises 15 residues. Germline CDR1 is LGHDT and CDR2 is YNNKEL (reference sequence). The ends were cut back, 3 bases at V and 2 bases at J, with 14 bases in the middle. The CDR3 loop reads CASSQERGFPYEQYF. CDR3 DNA: TGTGCCAGCAGCCAGGAACGGGGGTTCCCCTACGAGCAGTACTTC.

V is TRBV6-4 and J is TRBJ2-7; D ambiguous. V was pared by 1 base and J by 2 bases, with 12 bases between. The CDR3 extends over 15 amino acids. In germline, CDR1 is MRHNA, CDR2 SNTAGT. The CDR3 coding sequence is TGTGCCAGCAGTGACTGTGTACAGAAGCCCTACGAGCAGTACTTC. Its protein product is CASSDCVQKPYEQYF.

The J gene is TRBJ1-4, the V gene TRBV2; 7 nucleotides match TRBD1. With V trimmed by 3 bases and J by 7 bases, 5 bases remained unmatched. Germline V gives CDR1 SNHLY, CDR2 FYNNEI. The CDR3 totals 14 residues. As DNA, the CDR3 is TGTGCCAGCAGTGAGAACAGGGGAGGTGAAAAACTGTTTTTT. It yields the protein CASSENRGGEKLFF.

This clone was observed a single time. V is TRBV3-1 (or the pseudogene TRBV3-2) and J is TRBJ2-2, with TRBD2 matching over 10 bases. Germline CDR1 is LGHDT and CDR2 is YNNKEL (reference sequence). With 4 bases clipped from V and 3 bases from J, the junction kept 14 bases outside the gene matches. There are 19 residues in the CDR3. CDR3: CASSLPRERGGPHTGELFF. DNA of the CDR3: TGTGCCAGCAGCCTACCCCGGGAGCGGGGGGGCCCTCACACCGGGGAGCTGTTTTTT.

The chain is built from TRBV27 and TRBJ2-7, with D possibly being TRBD2 (6 bases). The germline V gene encodes CDR1 MNHEY and CDR2 SMNVEV (reference sequence). The CDR3 has 14 residues. V was shortened by 5 bases and J by 2 bases, with 13 bases between the two germline ends. CDR3: CASSHGTLAYEQYF. The CDR3 DNA reads as TGTGCCAGCAGTCACGGGACTTTAGCCTACGAGCAGTACTTC.

The chain is built from TRBV7-9 and TRBJ1-4; D is unclear. Deletions cut 1 base from V and 8 bases from J, with 5 bases between. The CDR3 covers 12 residues. Germline-derived CDR1 and CDR2 are SEHNR and FQNEAQ (reference sequence). The CDR3 DNA reads TGTGCCAGCAGCTTAGTCGGGGAAAAACTGTTTTTT. Translating it yields CASSLVGEKLFF.

V gene TRBV7-3 combines with J gene TRBJ2-2; D perhaps matches TRBD1 (6 bases). The length of the CDR3 is 16 residues. The V end lost 4 bases, the J end lost 0 bases, and 12 bases lay between the germline ends. CDR1 SGHTA and CDR2 FQGTGA come from the germline V gene. CDR3 sequence: CASSSRTAANTGELFF. The DNA for the CDR3 is TGTGCCAGCAGCTCACGGACAGCCGCGAACACCGGGGAGCTGTTTTTT.

This chain links TRBV6-5 with TRBJ2-2; 8 positions match TRBD1. Trimming took 5 bases from V and 3 from J; bases not matched to a gene: 5. This CDR3 is built from 15 residues. Germline loops: CDR1 MNHEY, CDR2 SVGAGI. This chain's CDR3 is CASSLGQGYTGELFF. The CDR3, as DNA: TGTGCCAGCAGTCTCGGACAGGGATACACCGGGGAGCTGTTTTTT.

The DNA for the CDR3 is TGTGCCAGCAGCCGCGGTTATCCTAACACTGAAGCTTTCTTT. It translates to CASSRGYPNTEAFF. The rearrangement links TRBV27 to TRBJ1-1; D not certain. This CDR3 is 14 amino acids long. The germline V and J ends were trimmed by 6 bases and 2 bases, with 13 bases remaining between them. CDR1 MNHEY and CDR2 SMNVEV come from the germline V gene (reference sequence).

The chain has TRBV3-1 (or the pseudogene TRBV3-2) and TRBJ2-1, with TRBD2 matching over 9 bases. Trimming at V came to 0 bases and at J to 8 bases, leaving 11 bases not matched to a gene. CDR3 length: 17 residues. In germline, CDR1 is LGHDT, CDR2 YNNKEL (reference sequence). The CDR3 DNA reads TGTGCCAGCAGCCAAGAGTCAGCGGGGGGCCTCTCGGATGAGCAGTTCTTC. Protein product: CASSQESAGGLSDEQFF.

The chain is built from TRBV11-2 and TRBJ1-3; 10 bases are shared with TRBD1. V was pared by 3 bases and J by 8 bases, with 7 bases of the junction left unmatched. Per the germline V gene, CDR1 is SGHAT and CDR2 is FQNNGV. This CDR3 has 15 amino acids. The CDR3 bases are TGTGCCAGCAGCTTCACCGGGACAGGGGTAGACACCATATATTTT. It translates to CASSFTGTGVDTIYF.

This rearrangement joins TRBV5-4 to TRBJ2-2; TRBD2 aligns across 9 bases. This CDR3 is 17 amino acids long. Trimming cost V 6 bases and J 4 bases; bases outside gene matches: 13. The germline CDR1 and CDR2 sequences are SGHNT and YYREEE (reference sequence). CDR3 loop: CASTPRGGGDSTGELFF. The CDR3 nucleotides read TGTGCCAGCACCCCGAGGGGCGGGGGGGACAGCACCGGGGAGCTGTTTTTT. Full variable domain (outside the CDR3, taken from reference TRBV5-4 and TRBJ2-2): ETGVTQSPTHLIKTRGQQVTLRCSSQSGHNTVSWYQQALGQGPQFIFQYYREEENGRGNFPPRFSGLQFPNYSSELNVNALELDDSALYLCASTPRGGGDSTGELFFGEGSRLTVL.

This sequence joins TRBV28 and TRBJ2-1, with 9 bases identical to TRBD2. Germline-derived CDR1 and CDR2 are MDHEN and SYDVKM. V shed 4 bases, J shed 6 bases, and the junction held 10 bases outside the gene matches. The CDR3 has 16 residues. In DNA form, the CDR3 reads TGTGCCAGCAGTTCTCTTGGCGGGGGGGCTTTCAATGAGCAGTTCTTC. Translated: CASSSLGGGAFNEQFF. The entire variable domain, with the rest obtained from reference TRBV28 and TRBJ2-1, is as follows: DVKVTQSSRYLVKRTGEKVFLECVQDMDHENMFWYRQDPGLGLRLIYFSYDVKMKEKGDIPEGYSVSREKKERFSLILESASTNQTSMYLCASSSLGGGAFNEQFFGPGTRLTVL.

The chain recombines TRBV2 with TRBJ2-5; 10 positions agree with TRBD1. The germline V gene has CDR1 SNHLY and CDR2 FYNNEI. V lost 8 bases to trimming and J lost 2 bases; unmatched junction nucleotides: 8. The length of the CDR3 is 15 residues. CDR3 in DNA: TGTGCCAGCGGAAAGGACAGGGGGGATCAAGAGACCCAGTACTTC. As protein: CASGKDRGDQETQYF.

CDR3 DNA sequence: TGTGCCAGCAGCCGATCGGGACAGCAGGCCAAAAACATTCAGTACTTC. It is translated as CASSRSGQQAKNIQYF. This chain joins TRBV7-9 and TRBJ2-4, with TRBD1 identical over 7 bases. The CDR3 loop spans 16 amino acids. V was pared by 5 bases and J by 1 base, with 8 bases of the junction left unmatched. Germline V CDR1 and CDR2: SEHNR, FQNEAQ (reference sequence).

V usage is TRBV6-5 and J usage is TRBJ2-3; TRBD2 aligns across 11 bases. The germline V gene encodes CDR1 MNHEY and CDR2 SVGAGI. V trimming: 10 bases; J trimming: 2 bases; junction bases outside the gene matches: 8. This CDR3 is 15 amino acids long. The CDR3 DNA follows: TGTGCCAACTCACCTAGCGGGGGGATCACAGATACGCAGTATTTT. It is translated as CANSPSGGITDTQYF.

The V gene is TRBV3-1 (or the pseudogene TRBV3-2), the J gene TRBJ1-1; 8 bases agree with TRBD1. The CDR3 runs 15 residues. After removal of 4 bases from V and 4 bases from J, the junction contained 8 bases not matched to a gene. Germline V lookup: CDR1 LGHDT, CDR2 YNNKEL (reference sequence). DNA of the CDR3: TGTGCCAGCAGCCCTCCCAGGACAGGGTTCACTGAAGCTTTCTTT. Its translation: CASSPPRTGFTEAFF.

The rearrangement links TRBV4-3 to TRBJ2-3, with D unclear. The CDR3 covers 16 residues. V lost 2 bases and J 2 bases, leaving 14 bases between the germline ends. Per the germline V gene, CDR1 is LGHNA and CDR2 is YSLEER. In nucleotides, the CDR3 is TGCGCCAGCAGCCAACGCCTCCCAGGCAACACAGATACGCAGTATTTT. This sequence encodes CASSQRLPGNTDTQYF.